The T cell receptor (beta chain) described here comes from a study of cytomegalovirus exposure and HLA in healthy donors. This CDR3 has 15 amino acids. With 3 bases clipped from V and 2 bases from J, the junction kept 2 bases outside the gene matches. The germline V gene encodes CDR1 SQVTM and CDR2 ANQGSEA. A multiplex PCR was run with 60 Vbeta primers and 13 Jbeta primers. The assay was immunoSEQ multiplex PCR, and TCRdb's table has in-frame clones only and misses some. Counted here are approximately 160,000 clones, around 77% occurring once; the ten biggest clones make up roughly 1.4%. This chain connects TRBV29-1 to TRBJ2-7; 15 bases are shared with TRBD2. The TCR sequence derives from a man in his forties or fifties in good health and CMV-seronegative. Sequenced sample: PBMCs. As DNA, the CDR3 is TGCAGCGTTGAGGGGACTAGCGGGAGGACCTACGAGCAGTACTTC. Translated: CSVEGTSGRTYEQYF.